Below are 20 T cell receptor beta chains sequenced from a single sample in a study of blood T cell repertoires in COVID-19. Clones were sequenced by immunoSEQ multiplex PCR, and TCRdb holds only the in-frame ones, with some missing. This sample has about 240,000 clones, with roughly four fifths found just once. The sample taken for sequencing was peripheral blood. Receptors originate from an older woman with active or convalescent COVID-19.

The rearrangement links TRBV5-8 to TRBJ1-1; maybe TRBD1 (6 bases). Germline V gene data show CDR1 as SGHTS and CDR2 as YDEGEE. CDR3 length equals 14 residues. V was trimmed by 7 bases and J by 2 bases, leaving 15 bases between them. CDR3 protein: CASCTRTANTEAFF. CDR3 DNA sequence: TGTGCCAGCTGCACCCGGACAGCTAACACTGAAGCTTTCTTT. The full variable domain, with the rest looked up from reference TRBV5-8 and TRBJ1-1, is EAGVTQSPTHLIKTRGQQATLRCSPISGHTSVYWYQQALGLGLQFLLWYDEGEERNRGNFPPRFSGRQFPNYSSELNVNALELEDSALYLCASCTRTANTEAFFGQGTRLTVV.

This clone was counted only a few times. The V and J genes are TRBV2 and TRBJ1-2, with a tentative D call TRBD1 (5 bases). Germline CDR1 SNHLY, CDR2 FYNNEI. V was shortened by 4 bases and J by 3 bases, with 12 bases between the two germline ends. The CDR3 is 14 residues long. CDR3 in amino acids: CASSGVRGYYGYTF. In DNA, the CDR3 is TGTGCCAGCAGTGGAGTACGGGGGTACTATGGCTACACCTTC.

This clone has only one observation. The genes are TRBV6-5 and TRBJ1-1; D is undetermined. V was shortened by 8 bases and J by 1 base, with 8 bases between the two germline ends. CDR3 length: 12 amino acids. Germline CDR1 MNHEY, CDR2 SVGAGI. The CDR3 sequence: CASVRGNTEAFF. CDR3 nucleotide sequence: TGTGCCAGCGTCCGGGGGAACACTGAAGCTTTCTTT.

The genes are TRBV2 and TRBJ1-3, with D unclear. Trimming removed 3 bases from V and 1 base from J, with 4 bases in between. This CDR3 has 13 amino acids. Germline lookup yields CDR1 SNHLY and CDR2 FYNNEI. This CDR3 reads CASSESSGNTIYF. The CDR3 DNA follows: TGTGCCAGCAGTGAGAGTTCTGGAAACACCATATATTTT.

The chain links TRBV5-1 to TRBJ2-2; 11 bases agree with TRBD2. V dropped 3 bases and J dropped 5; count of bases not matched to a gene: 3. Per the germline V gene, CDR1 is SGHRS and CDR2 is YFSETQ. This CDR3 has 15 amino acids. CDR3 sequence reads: CASSSTSGGTGELFF. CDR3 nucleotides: TGCGCCAGCAGCTCTACTAGCGGGGGTACCGGGGAGCTGTTTTTT.

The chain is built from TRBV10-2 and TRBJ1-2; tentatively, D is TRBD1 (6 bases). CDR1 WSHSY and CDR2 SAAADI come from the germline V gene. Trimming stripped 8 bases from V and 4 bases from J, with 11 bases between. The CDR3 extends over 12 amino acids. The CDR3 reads CASGVGGYGYTF. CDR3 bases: TGCGCCAGCGGGGTAGGGGGCTATGGCTACACCTTC.

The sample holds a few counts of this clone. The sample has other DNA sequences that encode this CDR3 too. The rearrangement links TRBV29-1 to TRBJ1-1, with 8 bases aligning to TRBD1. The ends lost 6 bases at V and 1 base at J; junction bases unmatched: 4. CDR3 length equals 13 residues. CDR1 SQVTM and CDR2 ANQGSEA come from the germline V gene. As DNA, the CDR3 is TGCAGCGTCTCCGACAGGGGGAACACTGAAGCTTTCTTT. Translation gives CSVSDRGNTEAFF.

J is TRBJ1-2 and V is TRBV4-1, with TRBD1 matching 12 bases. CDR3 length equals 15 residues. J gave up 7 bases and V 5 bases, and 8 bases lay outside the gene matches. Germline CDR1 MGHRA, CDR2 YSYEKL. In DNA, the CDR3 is TGCGCCAGCAGCAGGGGACAGGGGGCCTCTGGTGGCTACACCTTC. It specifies CASSRGQGASGGYTF.

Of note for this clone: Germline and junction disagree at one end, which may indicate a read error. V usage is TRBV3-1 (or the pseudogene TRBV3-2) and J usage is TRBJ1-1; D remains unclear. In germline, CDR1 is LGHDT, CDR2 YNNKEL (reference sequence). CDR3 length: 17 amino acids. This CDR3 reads CASSQTSKRLMKTEAFF. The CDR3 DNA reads TGTGCCAGCAGCCAAACAAGCAAAAGACTGATGAAGACTGAAGCTTTCTTT.

The CDR3 DNA follows: TGTGCCAGTAGTAGTATGGGGGGGTTTTCGAACACTGAAGCTTTCTTT. Its protein product is CASSSMGGFSNTEAFF. The chain links TRBV19 to TRBJ1-1; TRBD1 is a possible D gene (5 bases). This CDR3 comprises 16 residues. Trimming left V 4 bases short and J 1 base short, with 16 bases between. Germline V lookup: CDR1 LNHDA, CDR2 SQIVND (reference sequence). Combining the CDR3 with reference TRBV19 and TRBJ1-1 gives the whole variable domain DGGITQSPKYLFRKEGQNVTLSCEQNLNHDAMYWYRQDPGQGLRLIYYSQIVNDFQKGDIAEGYSVSREKKESFPLTVTSAQKNPTAFYLCASSSMGGFSNTEAFFGQGTRLTVV.

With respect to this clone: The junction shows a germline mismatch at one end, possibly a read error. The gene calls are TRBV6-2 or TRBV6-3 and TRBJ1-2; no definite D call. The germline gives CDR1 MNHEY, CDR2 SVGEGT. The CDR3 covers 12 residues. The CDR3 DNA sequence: TGTGCCAGCAGTTACTCGATTAAGGAGACCTTTTTC. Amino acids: CASSYSIKETFF.

This chain's CDR3 is CASSQDRGPYGYTF. The CDR3 DNA sequence: TGTGCCAGCAGCCAAGATCGGGGTCCCTATGGCTACACCTTC. The rearrangement joins TRBV4-2 to TRBJ1-2, with no clear D. Germline V gene data show CDR1 as LGHNA and CDR2 as YNFKEQ. The CDR3 covers 14 residues. Deletions cut 0 bases from V and 4 bases from J, with 9 bases between.

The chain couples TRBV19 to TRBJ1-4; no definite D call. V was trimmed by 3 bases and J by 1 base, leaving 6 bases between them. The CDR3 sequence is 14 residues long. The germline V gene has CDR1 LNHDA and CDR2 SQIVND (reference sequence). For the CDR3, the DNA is TGTGCCAGTAGTATGCTAGGAACTAATGAAAAACTGTTTTTT. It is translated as CASSMLGTNEKLFF.

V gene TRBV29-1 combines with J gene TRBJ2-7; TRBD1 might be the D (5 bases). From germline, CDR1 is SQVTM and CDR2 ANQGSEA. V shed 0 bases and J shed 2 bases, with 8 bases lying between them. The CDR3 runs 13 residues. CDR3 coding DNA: TGCAGCGTTGAAGAGACAGTTACCTACGAGCAGTACTTC. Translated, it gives CSVEETVTYEQYF.

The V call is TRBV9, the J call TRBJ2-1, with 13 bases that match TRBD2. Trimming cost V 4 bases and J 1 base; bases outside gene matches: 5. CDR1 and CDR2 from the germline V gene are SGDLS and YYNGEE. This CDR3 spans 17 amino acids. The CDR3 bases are TGTGCCAGCAGCCTTGGACTAGCGGGGGCATCCTACAATGAGCAGTTCTTC. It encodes CASSLGLAGASYNEQFF.

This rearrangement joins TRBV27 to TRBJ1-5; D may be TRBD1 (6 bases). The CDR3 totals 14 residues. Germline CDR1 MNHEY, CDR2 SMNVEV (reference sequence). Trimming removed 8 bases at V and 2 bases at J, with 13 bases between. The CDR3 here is CASAGGLRNQPQHF. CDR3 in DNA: TGTGCCAGCGCGGGGGGGCTTCGCAATCAGCCCCAGCATTTT.

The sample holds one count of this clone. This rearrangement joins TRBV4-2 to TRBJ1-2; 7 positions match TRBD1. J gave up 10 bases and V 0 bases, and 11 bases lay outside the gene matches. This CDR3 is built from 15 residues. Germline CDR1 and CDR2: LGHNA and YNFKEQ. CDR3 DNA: TGTGCCAGCAGCCAAGATTACGAGGGGGCGCGTGACTACACCTTC. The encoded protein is CASSQDYEGARDYTF.

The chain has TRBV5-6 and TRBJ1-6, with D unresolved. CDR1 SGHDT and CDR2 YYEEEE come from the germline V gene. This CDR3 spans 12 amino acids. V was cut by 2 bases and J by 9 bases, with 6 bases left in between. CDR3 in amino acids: CASSLSVSPLHF. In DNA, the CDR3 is TGTGCCAGCAGCTTATCCGTTTCACCCCTCCACTTT.

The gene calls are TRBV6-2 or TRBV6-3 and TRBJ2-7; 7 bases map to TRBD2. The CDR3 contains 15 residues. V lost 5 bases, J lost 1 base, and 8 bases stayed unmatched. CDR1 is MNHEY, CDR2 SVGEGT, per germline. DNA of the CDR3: TGTGCCAGCAGTCGGCGGGACTACCTATCCTACGAGCAGTACTTC. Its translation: CASSRRDYLSYEQYF.

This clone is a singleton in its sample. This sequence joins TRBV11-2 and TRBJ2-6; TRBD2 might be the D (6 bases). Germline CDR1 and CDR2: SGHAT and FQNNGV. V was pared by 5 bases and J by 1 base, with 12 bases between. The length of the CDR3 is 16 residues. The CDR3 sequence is CASSPTGRSGANVLTF. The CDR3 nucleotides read TGTGCCAGCAGCCCCACGGGGAGGTCTGGGGCCAACGTCCTGACTTTC.